Below, 14 T cell receptor beta chains from the same sample are listed, as sequenced in a study of blood T cell repertoires in COVID-19. Profiling relied on immunoSEQ multiplex PCR, and the TCRdb table lists in-frame clones only, not all of them. The data show 200,000 to 300,000 clones, with approximately 83% seen just once and 9.6% held by the top ten. Input material: peripheral blood. These TCRs come from a woman older than 75 with acute or convalescent COVID-19.

The chain couples TRBV29-1 to TRBJ2-3, with D perhaps matching TRBD2 (7 bases). The ends were cut back, 4 bases at V and 7 bases at J, with 21 bases in the middle. The CDR3 consists of 15 residues. Germline values: CDR1 SQVTM, CDR2 ANQGSEA. CDR3 region: CSVGLVSGDTHTQYF. The DNA for the CDR3 is TGCAGCGTTGGGCTGGTCAGCGGGGACACTCATACGCAGTATTTT.

V usage is TRBV7-9 and J usage is TRBJ2-7; the D gene is possibly TRBD1 (7 bases). V lost 5 bases to trimming and J lost 2 bases, with 16 bases between them. Germline CDR1 SEHNR, CDR2 FQNEAQ (reference sequence). The length of the CDR3 is 15 residues. DNA for the CDR3: TGTGCCAGCAGCCAATCGGCAGGGGGGCCCTACGAGCAGTACTTC. Translating gives CASSQSAGGPYEQYF.

This clone came up once. The rearrangement joins TRBV11-2 to TRBJ2-7; D is perhaps TRBD2 (5 bases). The germline CDR1 and CDR2 sequences are SGHAT and FQNNGV. V was cut by 5 bases and J by 3 bases, with 11 bases left in between. The CDR3 has 13 amino acids. The CDR3 spells CASSPLGNYEQYF. The CDR3 DNA reads as TGTGCCAGCAGCCCCCTCGGGAACTACGAGCAGTACTTC.

This clone came up a few times. This chain connects TRBV28 to TRBJ1-5, with no clear D. From germline, CDR1 is MDHEN and CDR2 SYDVKM. The CDR3 length is 12 residues. V shed 4 bases and J shed 9 bases, with 10 bases lying between them. This CDR3 reads CASSYPFWPQHF. Here the CDR3 DNA reads TGTGCCAGCAGTTATCCTTTTTGGCCCCAGCATTTT.

The chain has TRBV4-2 and TRBJ2-3; 7 nucleotides align to TRBD2. J gave up 1 base and V 1 base, and 5 bases lay outside the gene matches. Germline CDR1 and CDR2: LGHNA and YNFKEQ. This CDR3 spans 16 amino acids. In nucleotides, the CDR3 is TGTGCCAGCAGCCAAGGGACTAGTTTGGGCACAGATACGCAGTATTTT. This sequence encodes CASSQGTSLGTDTQYF.

CDR3 bases: TGTGCCAGCAGTCCCGGGACAGTAGCTAACTATGGCTACACCTTC. As protein: CASSPGTVANYGYTF. The V and J genes are TRBV6-6 and TRBJ1-2; 7 positions match TRBD1. Trimming removed 5 bases from V and 0 bases from J; junction bases left unmatched: 6. There are 15 residues in the CDR3. The germline V gene has CDR1 MNHNY and CDR2 SVGAGI (reference sequence).

This clone has more than one count but fewer than ten. This CDR3 is CASRAQGTSNQPQHF. The CDR3 bases are TGTGCCAGCAGAGCTCAGGGGACTAGCAATCAGCCCCAGCATTTT. V usage is TRBV2 and J usage is TRBJ1-5; tentatively, D is TRBD1 (6 bases). Looked up from germline, CDR1 is SNHLY and CDR2 is FYNNEI. Trimming took 6 bases from V and 0 from J, leaving 12 bases between them. The CDR3 contains 15 residues.

The chain employs TRBV7-8 and TRBJ2-7; maybe TRBD1 (5 bases). CDR1 and CDR2 (germline): SGHVS, FQNEAQ. V was pared by 3 bases and J by 8 bases, with 14 bases between. The CDR3 contains 13 residues. DNA of the CDR3: TGTGCCAGCAGCTTTTCGTGGGGCTATCAGCAGTACTTC. Residues: CASSFSWGYQQYF.

The chain is built from TRBV2 and TRBJ2-7; no reliable D call. V dropped 0 bases and J dropped 2 bases, with 14 bases sitting between them. From germline, CDR1 is SNHLY and CDR2 FYNNEI. The CDR3 is 16 residues long. The CDR3 bases are TGTGCCAGCAGTGAAGCGGTGCCAAGAGCCCCCTACGAGCAGTACTTC. Residues: CASSEAVPRAPYEQYF.

The V call is TRBV7-9, the J call TRBJ2-7, with a tentative D call TRBD2 (6 bases). This CDR3 spans 14 amino acids. Trimming stripped 2 bases from V and 2 bases from J, with 10 bases between. Germline lookup yields CDR1 SEHNR and CDR2 FQNEAQ (reference sequence). CDR3 amino acids: CASSLRGEAYEQYF. Written as DNA, the CDR3 is TGTGCCAGCAGCTTACGCGGGGAGGCCTACGAGCAGTACTTC.

V usage is TRBV5-6 and J usage is TRBJ1-2; 9 bases match TRBD1. Germline V lookup: CDR1 SGHDT, CDR2 YYEEEE. The CDR3 contains 14 residues. The trim removed 5 bases at V and 8 bases at J, leaving 10 bases unmatched. The CDR3 protein is CASRAGTGSRGYTF. CDR3 DNA: TGTGCCAGCAGGGCCGGGACAGGGAGTCGGGGCTACACCTTC. Based on the CDR3 plus reference TRBV5-6 and TRBJ1-2, the full variable domain is DAGVTQSPTHLIKTRGQQVTLRCSPKSGHDTVSWYQQALGQGPQFIFQYYEEEERQRGNFPDRFSGHQFPNYSSELNVNALLLGDSALYLCASRAGTGSRGYTFGSGTRLTVV.

The genes are TRBV5-1 and TRBJ2-5; 9 nucleotides line up with TRBD1. Germline V gene data show CDR1 as SGHRS and CDR2 as YFSETQ. Trimming took 6 bases from V and 5 from J; bases not matched to a gene: 8. This CDR3 has 14 amino acids. CDR3 in amino acids: CASTEGTGLETQYF. Written as DNA, the CDR3 is TGCGCCAGCACAGAAGGGACAGGGTTGGAGACCCAGTACTTC.

V and J are TRBV20-1 and TRBJ1-5; D might be TRBD1 (5 bases). V lost 3 bases and J 5 bases, leaving 14 bases between the germline ends. Germline CDR1 and CDR2: DFQATT and SNEGSKA (reference sequence). CDR3 size: 14 residues. DNA for the CDR3: TGCAGTGCTAGTGAGGGGAGGCAAGATCAGCCCCAGCATTTT. This gives the protein CSASEGRQDQPQHF.

The chain carries TRBV12-5 and TRBJ1-1; tentative D call: TRBD1 (5 bases). V dropped 6 bases and J dropped 1 base, with 12 bases sitting between them. Germline CDR1 LGHNT, CDR2 FRNRAP. The CDR3 is made up of 14 amino acids. CDR3 loop: CASGISTANTEAFF. The CDR3 region has the DNA TGTGCTAGTGGCATATCGACAGCGAACACTGAAGCTTTCTTT.